This T cell receptor (beta chain) was profiled in a study of blood T cell repertoires in COVID-19. Study at large: The United States, Italy and Spain supplied acute and convalescent COVID-19 samples. T cells, B-cell-depleted T cells, or PBMCs provided the cDNA or gDNA that served as material.

Germline values: CDR1 SGHRS, CDR2 YFSETQ. The CDR3 contains 14 residues. The V segment lost 4 bases and the J segment 11 bases; nucleotides outside the gene matches: 12. As processed by the authors: The assay estimated nucleated cells by amplifying reference gene primers. Clones were sequenced by immunoSEQ multiplex PCR, and TCRdb holds only the in-frame ones, with some missing. V and J calls plus clone size are reproduced from that table; the DNA served to infer D and trimming. The sample contains about 76,000 clones, 80% to 90% of which appear only once. This receptor was obtained from a middle-aged man with active COVID-19. The sequencing sample was made of peripheral blood. The V and J genes are TRBV5-1 and TRBJ1-1, with TRBD1 matching over 9 bases. The DNA for the CDR3 is TGCGCCAGCAGCCCTAACCCGGGACAGGGAGTTGCTTTCTTT. Its protein product is CASSPNPGQGVAFF.